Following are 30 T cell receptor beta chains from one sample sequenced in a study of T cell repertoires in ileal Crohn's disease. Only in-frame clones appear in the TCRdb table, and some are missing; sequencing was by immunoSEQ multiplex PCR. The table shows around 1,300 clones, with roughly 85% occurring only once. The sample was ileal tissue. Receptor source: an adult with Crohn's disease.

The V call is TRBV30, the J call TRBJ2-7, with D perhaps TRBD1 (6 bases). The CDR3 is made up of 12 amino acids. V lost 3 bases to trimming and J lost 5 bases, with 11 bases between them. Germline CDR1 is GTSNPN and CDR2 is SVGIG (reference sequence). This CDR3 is CAWRGDTHEQYF. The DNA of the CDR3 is TGTGCCTGGAGGGGGGACACTCACGAGCAGTACTTC.

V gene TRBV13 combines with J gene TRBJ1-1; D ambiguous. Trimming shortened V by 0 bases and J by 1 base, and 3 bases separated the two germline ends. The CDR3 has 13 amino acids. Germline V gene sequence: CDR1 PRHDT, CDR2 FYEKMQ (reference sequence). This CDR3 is CASSLGQNTEAFF. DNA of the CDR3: TGTGCCAGCAGCTTAGGACAGAACACTGAAGCTTTCTTT. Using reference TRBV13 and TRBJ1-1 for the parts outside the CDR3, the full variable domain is AAGVIQSPRHLIKEKRETATLKCYPIPRHDTVYWYQQGPGQDPQFLISFYEKMQSDKGSIPDRFSAQQFSDYHSELNMSSLELGDSALYFCASSLGQNTEAFFGQGTRLTVV.

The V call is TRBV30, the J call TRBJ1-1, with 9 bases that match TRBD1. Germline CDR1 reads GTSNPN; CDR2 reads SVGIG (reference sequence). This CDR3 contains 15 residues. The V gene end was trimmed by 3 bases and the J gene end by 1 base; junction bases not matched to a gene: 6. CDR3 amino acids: CAWRKDRGQNTEAFF. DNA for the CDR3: TGTGCCTGGAGAAAGGACAGGGGACAGAACACTGAAGCTTTCTTT.

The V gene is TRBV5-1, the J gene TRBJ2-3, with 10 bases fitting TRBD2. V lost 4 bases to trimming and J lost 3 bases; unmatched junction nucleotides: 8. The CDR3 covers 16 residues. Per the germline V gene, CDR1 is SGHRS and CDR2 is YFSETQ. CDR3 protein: CASSEIPSGSTDTQYF. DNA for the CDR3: TGCGCCAGCAGCGAGATACCTAGCGGGAGTACAGATACGCAGTATTTT.

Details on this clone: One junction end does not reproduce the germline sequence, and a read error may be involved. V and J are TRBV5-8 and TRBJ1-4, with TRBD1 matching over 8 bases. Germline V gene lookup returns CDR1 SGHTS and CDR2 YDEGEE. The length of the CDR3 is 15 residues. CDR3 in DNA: TGTGCCAGCAGCCACACCCGACAGGGGACCGAAAAACTGGTTTTT. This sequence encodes CASSHTRQGTEKLVF.

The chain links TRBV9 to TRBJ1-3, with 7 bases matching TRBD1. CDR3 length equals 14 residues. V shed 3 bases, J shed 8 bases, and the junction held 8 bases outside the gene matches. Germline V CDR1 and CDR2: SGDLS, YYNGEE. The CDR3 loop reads CASSDQAQGDTIYF. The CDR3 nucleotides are TGTGCCAGCAGCGATCAGGCCCAGGGGGACACCATATATTTT.

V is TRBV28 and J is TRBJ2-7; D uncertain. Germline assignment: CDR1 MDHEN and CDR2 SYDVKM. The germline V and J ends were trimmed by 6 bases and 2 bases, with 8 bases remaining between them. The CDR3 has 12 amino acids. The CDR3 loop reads CASSSTPYEQYF. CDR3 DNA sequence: TGTGCCAGCAGCTCCACTCCCTACGAGCAGTACTTC.

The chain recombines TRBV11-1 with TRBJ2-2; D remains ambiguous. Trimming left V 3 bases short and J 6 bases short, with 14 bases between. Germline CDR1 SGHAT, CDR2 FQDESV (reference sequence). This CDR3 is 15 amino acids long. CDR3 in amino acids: CASSLVEVSSGELFF. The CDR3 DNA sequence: TGTGCCAGCAGCTTGGTCGAGGTCAGTTCCGGGGAGCTGTTTTTT.

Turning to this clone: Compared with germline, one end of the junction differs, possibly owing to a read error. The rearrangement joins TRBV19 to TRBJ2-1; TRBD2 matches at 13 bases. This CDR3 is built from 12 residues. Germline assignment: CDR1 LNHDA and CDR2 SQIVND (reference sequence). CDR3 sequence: CASSPRTSGRVF. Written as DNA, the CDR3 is TGTGCCAGTAGTCCCCGGACTAGCGGGAGAGTCTTC.

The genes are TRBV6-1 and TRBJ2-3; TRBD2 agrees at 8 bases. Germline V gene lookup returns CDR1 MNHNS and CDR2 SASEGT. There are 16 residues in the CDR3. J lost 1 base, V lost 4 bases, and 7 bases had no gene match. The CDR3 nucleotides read TGTGCCAGCAGTGTTTCGAGCGGGAGTCGCACAGATACGCAGTATTTT. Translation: CASSVSSGSRTDTQYF.

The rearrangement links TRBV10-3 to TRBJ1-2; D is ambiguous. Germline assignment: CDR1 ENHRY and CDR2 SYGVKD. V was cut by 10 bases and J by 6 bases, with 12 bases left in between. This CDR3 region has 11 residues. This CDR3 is CATHGPNGYTF. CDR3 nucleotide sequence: TGTGCCACCCATGGGCCTAATGGCTACACCTTC.

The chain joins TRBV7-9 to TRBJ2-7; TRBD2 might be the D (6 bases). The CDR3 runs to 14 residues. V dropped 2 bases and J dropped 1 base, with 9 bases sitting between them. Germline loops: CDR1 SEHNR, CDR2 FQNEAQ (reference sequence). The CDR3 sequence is CASSLTGVSYEQYF. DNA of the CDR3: TGTGCCAGCAGCTTAACGGGAGTATCCTACGAGCAGTACTTC.

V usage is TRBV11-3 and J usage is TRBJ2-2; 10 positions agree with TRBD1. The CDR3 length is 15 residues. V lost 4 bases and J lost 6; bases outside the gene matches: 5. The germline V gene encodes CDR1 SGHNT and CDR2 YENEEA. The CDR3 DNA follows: TGTGCCAGCAGCTCGACAGGGGGCGCGCCCGGGGAGCTGTTTTTT. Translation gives CASSSTGGAPGELFF.

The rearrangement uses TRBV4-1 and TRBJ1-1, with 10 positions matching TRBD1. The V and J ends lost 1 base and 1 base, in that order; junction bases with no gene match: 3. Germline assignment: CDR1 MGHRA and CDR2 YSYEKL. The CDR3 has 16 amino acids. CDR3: CASSQARDRGNTEAFF. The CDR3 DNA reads TGCGCCAGCAGCCAAGCCCGGGACAGGGGGAACACTGAAGCTTTCTTT.

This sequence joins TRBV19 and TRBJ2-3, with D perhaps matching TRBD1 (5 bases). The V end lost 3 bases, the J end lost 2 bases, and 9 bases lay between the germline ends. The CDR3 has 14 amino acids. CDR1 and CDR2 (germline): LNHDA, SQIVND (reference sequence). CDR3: CASSIDSNTDTQYF. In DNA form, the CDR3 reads TGTGCCAGTAGTATCGACAGTAACACAGATACGCAGTATTTT. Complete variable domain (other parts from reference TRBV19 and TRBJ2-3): DGGITQSPKYLFRKEGQNVTLSCEQNLNHDAMYWYRQDPGQGLRLIYYSQIVNDFQKGDIAEGYSVSREKKESFPLTVTSAQKNPTAFYLCASSIDSNTDTQYFGPGTRLTVL.

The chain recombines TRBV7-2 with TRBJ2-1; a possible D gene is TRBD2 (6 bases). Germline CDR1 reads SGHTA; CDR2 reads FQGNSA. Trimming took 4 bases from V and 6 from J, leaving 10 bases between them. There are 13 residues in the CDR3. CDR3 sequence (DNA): TGTGCCAGCAGCTCCGGGACTCTCAATGAGCAGTTCTTC. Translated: CASSSGTLNEQFF.

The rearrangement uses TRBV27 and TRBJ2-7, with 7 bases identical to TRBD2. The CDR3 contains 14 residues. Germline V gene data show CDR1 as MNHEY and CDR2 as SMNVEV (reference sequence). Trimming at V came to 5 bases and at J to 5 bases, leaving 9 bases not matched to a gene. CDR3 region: CASSHKREPDEQYF. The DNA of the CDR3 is TGTGCCAGCAGTCACAAGCGGGAACCGGACGAGCAGTACTTC.

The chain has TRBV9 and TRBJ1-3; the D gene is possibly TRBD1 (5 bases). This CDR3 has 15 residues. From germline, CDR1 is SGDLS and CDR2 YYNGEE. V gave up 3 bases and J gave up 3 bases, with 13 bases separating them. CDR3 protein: CASSDPRAFGNTIYF. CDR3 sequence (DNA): TGTGCCAGCAGCGACCCCAGGGCTTTTGGAAACACCATATATTTT.

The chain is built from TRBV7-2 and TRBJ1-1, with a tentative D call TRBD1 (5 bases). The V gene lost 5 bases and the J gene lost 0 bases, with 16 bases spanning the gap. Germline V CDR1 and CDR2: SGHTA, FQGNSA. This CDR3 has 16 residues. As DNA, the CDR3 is TGTGCCAGCAGCCAGGGCGGTTGGCCTATGAACACTGAAGCTTTCTTT. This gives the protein CASSQGGWPMNTEAFF.

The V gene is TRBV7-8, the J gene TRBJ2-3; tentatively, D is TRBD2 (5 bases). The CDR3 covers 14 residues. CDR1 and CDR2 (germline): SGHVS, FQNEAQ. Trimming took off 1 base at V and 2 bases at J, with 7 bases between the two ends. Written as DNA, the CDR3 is TGTGCCAGCAGCTTAGGAGGGCTCACAGATACGCAGTATTTT. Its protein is CASSLGGLTDTQYF.

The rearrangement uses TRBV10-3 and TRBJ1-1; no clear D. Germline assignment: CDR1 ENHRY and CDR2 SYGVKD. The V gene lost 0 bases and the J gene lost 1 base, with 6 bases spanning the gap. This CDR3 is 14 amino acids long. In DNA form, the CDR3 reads TGTGCCATCAGTGAGTCGGCAAGGAACACTGAAGCTTTCTTT. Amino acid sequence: CAISESARNTEAFF.

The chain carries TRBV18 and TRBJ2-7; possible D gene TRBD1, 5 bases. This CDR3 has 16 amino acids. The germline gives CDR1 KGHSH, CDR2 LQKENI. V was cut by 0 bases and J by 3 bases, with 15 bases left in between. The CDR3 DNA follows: TGTGCCAGCTCACCACCGATTCAGGGTTCCCACTACGAGCAGTACTTC. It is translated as CASSPPIQGSHYEQYF.

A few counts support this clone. The DNA of the CDR3 is TGTGCCAGTAGTACACACAGGGTTTCCCTACAAGGGCAGTTCTTC. It encodes CASSTHRVSLQGQFF. This chain links TRBV19 with TRBJ2-1, with D possibly being TRBD1 (6 bases). The CDR3 is made up of 15 amino acids. Germline V gives CDR1 LNHDA, CDR2 SQIVND (reference sequence). The V end lost 4 bases, the J end lost 12 bases, and 22 bases lay between the germline ends.

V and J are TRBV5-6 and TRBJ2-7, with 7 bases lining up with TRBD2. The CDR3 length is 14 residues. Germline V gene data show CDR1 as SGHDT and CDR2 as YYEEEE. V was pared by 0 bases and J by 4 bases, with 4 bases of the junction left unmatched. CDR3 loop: CASSLASGMYEQYF. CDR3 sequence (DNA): TGTGCCAGCAGCTTGGCAAGCGGGATGTACGAGCAGTACTTC.

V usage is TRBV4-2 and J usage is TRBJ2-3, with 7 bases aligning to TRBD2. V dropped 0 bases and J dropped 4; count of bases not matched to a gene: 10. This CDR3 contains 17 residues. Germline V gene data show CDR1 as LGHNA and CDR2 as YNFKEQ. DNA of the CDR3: TGTGCCAGCAGCCAAGATCTTGGTAGCGGGTCACCAGATACGCAGTATTTT. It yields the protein CASSQDLGSGSPDTQYF.

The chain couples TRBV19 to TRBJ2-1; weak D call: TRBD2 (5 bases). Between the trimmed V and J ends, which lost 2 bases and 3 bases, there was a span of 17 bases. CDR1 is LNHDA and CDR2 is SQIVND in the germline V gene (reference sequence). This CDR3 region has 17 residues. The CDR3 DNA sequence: TGTGCCAGTAGTATATATGTGTCGGGGATCTACTACAATGAGCAGTTCTTC. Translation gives CASSIYVSGIYYNEQFF. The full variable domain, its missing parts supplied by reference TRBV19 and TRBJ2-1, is DGGITQSPKYLFRKEGQNVTLSCEQNLNHDAMYWYRQDPGQGLRLIYYSQIVNDFQKGDIAEGYSVSREKKESFPLTVTSAQKNPTAFYLCASSIYVSGIYYNEQFFGPGTRLTVL.

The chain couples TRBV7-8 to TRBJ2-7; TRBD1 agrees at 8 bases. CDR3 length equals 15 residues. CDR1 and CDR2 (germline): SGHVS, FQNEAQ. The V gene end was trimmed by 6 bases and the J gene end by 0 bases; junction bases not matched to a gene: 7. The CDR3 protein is CASSFGTGLSYEQYF. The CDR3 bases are TGTGCCAGCAGTTTCGGGACAGGACTCTCCTACGAGCAGTACTTC.

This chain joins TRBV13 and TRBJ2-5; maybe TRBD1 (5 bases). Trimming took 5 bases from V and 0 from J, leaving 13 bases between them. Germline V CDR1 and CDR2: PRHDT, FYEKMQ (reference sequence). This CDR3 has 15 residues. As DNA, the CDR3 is TGTGCCAGCAGCCAGAGTAGGGGCCACCAAGAGACCCAGTACTTC. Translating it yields CASSQSRGHQETQYF.

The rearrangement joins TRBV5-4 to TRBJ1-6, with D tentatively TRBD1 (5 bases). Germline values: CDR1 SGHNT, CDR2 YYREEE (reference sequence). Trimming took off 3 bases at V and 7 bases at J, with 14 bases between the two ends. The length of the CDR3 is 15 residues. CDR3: CASSWQGGQNSPLHF. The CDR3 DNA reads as TGTGCCAGCAGCTGGCAGGGAGGCCAAAATTCACCCCTCCACTTT. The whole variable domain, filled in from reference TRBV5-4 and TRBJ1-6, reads ETGVTQSPTHLIKTRGQQVTLRCSSQSGHNTVSWYQQALGQGPQFIFQYYREEENGRGNFPPRFSGLQFPNYSSELNVNALELDDSALYLCASSWQGGQNSPLHFGNGTRLTVT.

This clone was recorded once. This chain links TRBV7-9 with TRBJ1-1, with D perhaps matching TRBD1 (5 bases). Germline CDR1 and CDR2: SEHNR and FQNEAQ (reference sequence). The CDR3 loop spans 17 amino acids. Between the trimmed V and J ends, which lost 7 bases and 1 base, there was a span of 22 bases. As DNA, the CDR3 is TGTGCCAGCATTGGCGGGCAGGGACTACTACCGAACACTGAAGCTTTCTTT. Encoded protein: CASIGGQGLLPNTEAFF.